A selection of T cell receptor beta chains follows, all from one sample in a study of T cell responses to AZD1222 COVID-19 vaccine. TCRdb's copy holds only in-frame clones and misses some; the assay was immunoSEQ multiplex PCR. The repertoire consists of 65,000 to 95,000 clones, with approximately 80% occurring once and the leading ten covering roughly a fifth. Here the sequenced sample was peripheral blood, taken on day 0 of AZD1222 vaccination. The receptors were gathered from an adult in good health. Both conserved end residues are part of each CDR3. A D gene is named only where the DNA matches it firmly. Where a row states a size, it is once, few, many or the class of an expanded clone; other rows omit it.

clone_size	v_call	d_call	j_call	cdr3_nt	cdr3_aa
-	TRBV5-6	TRBD1	TRBJ1-2	TGTGCCAGCAGCTTGGTTTCTGGGACAGGGGTTCACTATGGCTACACCTTC	CASSLVSGTGVHYGYTF
-	TRBV6-4	TRBD2	TRBJ2-1	TGTGCCAGCAGTGACTCGATGACAGGTCTAGCGGGAGTCAGGGAGCAGTTCTTC	CASSDSMTGLAGVREQFF
-	TRBV5-6	-	TRBJ1-4	TGTGCCAGCAGCGCGGGGACCCGCGGAGGAAAACTGTTTTTT	CASSAGTRGGKLFF
-	TRBV27	-	TRBJ2-7	TGTGCCAGCAGTCCGACACGAGCCTACGAGCAGTACTTC	CASSPTRAYEQYF
once	TRBV3-1/TRBV3-2	TRBD1	TRBJ1-2	TGTGCCAGCAGCCTGTCCCTCCACAGGGGGTCCTATGGCTACACCTTC	CASSLSLHRGSYGYTF
-	TRBV27	-	TRBJ1-6	TGTGCCACTCACCCCAAGGGGCCCTATGATAATTCACCCCTCCACTTT	CATHPKGPYDNSPLHF
-	TRBV5-1	-	TRBJ2-5	TGCGCCAGCAGCTCTGCGGGACTTTTCGGGCGGGAGACCCAGTACTTC	CASSSAGLFGRETQYF
-	TRBV5-1	-	TRBJ1-5	TGCGCCAGCAGCCCCGAGACAGGTAGCAATCAGCCCCAGCATTTT	CASSPETGSNQPQHF
-	TRBV6-5	TRBD1	TRBJ1-2	TGTGCCAGCAGTTACCAGGGACAGTCGGGCGGCTACACCTTC	CASSYQGQSGGYTF
-	TRBV19	TRBD2	TRBJ2-3	TGTGCCAGTACGGATAGCGGGAGACGAAGCACAGATACGCAGTATTTT	CASTDSGRRSTDTQYF
-	TRBV30	-	TRBJ1-3	TGTGCCTGGATTACGGGATCTGGAAACACCATATATTTT	CAWITGSGNTIYF
-	TRBV14	TRBD2	TRBJ2-1	TGTGCCAGCAGCCAAGTGCGACTAGCGGAGCACCTTACCTATGAGCAGTTCTTC	CASSQVRLAEHLTYEQFF
once	TRBV5-4	-	TRBJ2-5	TGTGCCAGCAGCTTGGTAGGGGGGTCCCAAGAGACCCAGTACTTC	CASSLVGGSQETQYF
-	TRBV19	-	TRBJ1-5	TGTGCCAGTACCCCTGGACCTGGTTCGGGAGCAAATCAGCCCCAGCATTTT	CASTPGPGSGANQPQHF
-	TRBV5-4	TRBD2	TRBJ2-7	TGTGCCAGCAGCTTGACTAGCGGGGGGGCCGGGAACGAGCAGTACTTC	CASSLTSGGAGNEQYF
once	TRBV10-3	-	TRBJ2-7	TGTGCCATCAGTGGCCGATACGAGCAGTACTTC	CAISGRYEQYF
once	TRBV9	-	TRBJ2-5	TGTGCCAGCAGCGGGGGTGTGGGGGCTGGACAAGAGACCCAGTACTTC	CASSGGVGAGQETQYF
-	TRBV10-3	-	TRBJ1-1	TGTGCCATCAGCCGGGAGCCGAACACTGAAGCTTTCTTT	CAISREPNTEAFF
-	TRBV9	TRBD1	TRBJ1-2	TGTGCCAGCAGCGTTGGGACAGGAAGCGACTATGGCTACACCTTC	CASSVGTGSDYGYTF
-	TRBV27	-	TRBJ1-6	TGTGCCAGCAGTTCGCAGGGAAATTCACCCCTCCACTTT	CASSSQGNSPLHF
-	TRBV3-1/TRBV3-2	-	TRBJ1-1	TGTGCCAGCAGCCAAGCACACCTGACGGGGACTGAAGCTTTCTTT	CASSQAHLTGTEAFF
-	TRBV4-1	TRBD1	TRBJ2-6	TGCGCCAGCAGCCGGGGACAGGACCTCTCTGGGGCCAACGTCCTGACTTTC	CASSRGQDLSGANVLTF
few	TRBV7-2	TRBD1	TRBJ1-2	TGTGCCAGCAGCAAAACCTCAGGGGGCGCTATGTATGGCTACACCTTC	CASSKTSGGAMYGYTF
-	TRBV3-1/TRBV3-2	TRBD1	TRBJ2-7	TGTGCCAGCAGCCAGGATGGGACAGGGGTTCGCGAGCAGTACTTC	CASSQDGTGVREQYF
-	TRBV5-6	-	TRBJ1-6	TGTGCCAGCAGTTTGGACAATTTTGATTCACCCCTCCACTTT	CASSLDNFDSPLHF
-	TRBV27	TRBD1	TRBJ1-5	TGTGCCAGCAGCCTAACCCAGGGGGGTGGGCAGCCCCAGCATTTT	CASSLTQGGGQPQHF
-	TRBV5-4	TRBD1	TRBJ1-1	TGTGCCAGCAGCTCGCGACAGGGAGAAGCTTTCTTT	CASSSRQGEAFF
-	TRBV7-9	-	TRBJ1-6	TGTGCCAGCAGCTTCCGGGGGGATTCACCCCTCCACTTT	CASSFRGDSPLHF
-	TRBV7-2	TRBD1	TRBJ2-4	TGTGCCAGCAGCCCACAGACAGGGGGCGGCAAAAACATTCAGTACTTC	CASSPQTGGGKNIQYF
-	TRBV6-5	-	TRBJ1-2	TGTGCCAGCAGTTTGGACGGAAACTATGGCTACACCTTC	CASSLDGNYGYTF
-	TRBV5-4	TRBD1	TRBJ2-7	TGTGCCAGCAGCTCAGGGGGCGTCTACGAGCAGTACTTC	CASSSGGVYEQYF
-	TRBV2	-	TRBJ1-5	TGTGCCAGCAGTGAAGCTCCCGGTCCTAATCAGCCCCAGCATTTT	CASSEAPGPNQPQHF
-	TRBV19	TRBD1	TRBJ2-7	TGTGCCAGTAGTACGATCTTTTCGGACAGGCGGAGCTCCTACGAGCAGTACTTC	CASSTIFSDRRSSYEQYF
-	TRBV30	-	TRBJ1-1	TGTGCCTGGGGGACGGGAAGCCGAAACACTGAAGCTTTCTTT	CAWGTGSRNTEAFF
once	TRBV5-1	-	TRBJ2-6	TGCGCCAGCAGCTGGGGCGAGCGCTCTGGGGCCAACGTCCTGACTTTC	CASSWGERSGANVLTF
-	TRBV5-1	-	TRBJ1-2	TGCGCCAGCAGCTTGGCGGACGGGATCTATGGCTACACCTTC	CASSLADGIYGYTF
-	TRBV28	-	TRBJ2-4	TGTGCCAGCCGAGATTTTAAGGGCAAAAACATTCAGTACTTC	CASRDFKGKNIQYF
once	TRBV24-1	-	TRBJ2-7	TGTGCCACCAGTGATTTCGGGACACCTACTCGGGCGCAGTACTTC	CATSDFGTPTRAQYF
-	TRBV3-1/TRBV3-2	-	TRBJ1-6	TGTGCCAGCAGCCAGAGGGGGGCAGGTAGCTCCTATAATTCACCCCTCCACTTT	CASSQRGAGSSYNSPLHF
-	TRBV24-1	TRBD2	TRBJ2-3	TGTGCCACCAGTGATGCCGGGACTAGCGCGACAGATACGCAGTATTTT	CATSDAGTSATDTQYF
-	TRBV7-2	-	TRBJ2-4	TGTGCCAGCAGCTTAGTAGCGGTGAGGGGTCAGGAAAACATTCAGTACTTC	CASSLVAVRGQENIQYF
once	TRBV28	-	TRBJ2-1	TGTGCCAGCAGTCAGGGGGGAGCGGGGAACCTCAATGAGCAGTTCTTC	CASSQGGAGNLNEQFF
-	TRBV4-2	TRBD1	TRBJ1-4	TGTGCCAGCAGCCAAGATCAGGGGGGTGCTAATGAAAAACTGTTTTTT	CASSQDQGGANEKLFF